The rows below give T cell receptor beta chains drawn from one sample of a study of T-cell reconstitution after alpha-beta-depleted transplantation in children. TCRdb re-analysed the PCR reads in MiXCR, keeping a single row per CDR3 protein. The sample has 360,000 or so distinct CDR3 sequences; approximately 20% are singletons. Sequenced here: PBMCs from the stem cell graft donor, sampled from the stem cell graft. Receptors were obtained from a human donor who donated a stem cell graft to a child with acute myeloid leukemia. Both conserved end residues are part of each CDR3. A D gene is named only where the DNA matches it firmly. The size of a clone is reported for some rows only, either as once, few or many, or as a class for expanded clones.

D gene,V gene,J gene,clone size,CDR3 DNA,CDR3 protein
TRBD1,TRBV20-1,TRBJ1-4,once,TGCAGTGCTAGACAGGGGGCGTTTAATGAAAAACTGTTTTTT,CSARQGAFNEKLFF
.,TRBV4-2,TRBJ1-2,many,TGTGCCAGCAGCCACCCCTTTGCGGTCCTCTATGGCTACACCTTC,CASSHPFAVLYGYTF
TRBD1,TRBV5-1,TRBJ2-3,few,TGCGCCAGCTCGGACAGGCCCAATCGGTTGGATACGCAGTATTTT,CASSDRPNRLDTQYF
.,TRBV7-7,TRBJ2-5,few,TGTGCCAGCAGCCCGGGGGCTCTTGAGACCCAGTACTTC,CASSPGALETQYF
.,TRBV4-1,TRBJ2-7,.,TGCGCCAGCAGCCAAGGTTGGATTTCTTCCTACGAGCAGTACTTC,CASSQGWISSYEQYF
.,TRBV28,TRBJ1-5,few,TGTGCCAGCAGGCCGTCCGGCCTGACAGGAGAAAGCAATCAGCCCCAGCATTTT,CASRPSGLTGESNQPQHF
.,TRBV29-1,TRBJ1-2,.,TGCAGCGTTGGACAGCCCTACACCTTC,CSVGQPYTF
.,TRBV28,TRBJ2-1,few,TGTGCCAGCAGTCCGCACAACCCGTCCGGAGGGGGCTTTGAGCAGTTCTTC,CASSPHNPSGGGFEQFF
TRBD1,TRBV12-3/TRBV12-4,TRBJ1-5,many,TGTGCCAGCAGTTTAGGACAGGGCCGTCAGCCCCAGCATTTT,CASSLGQGRQPQHF
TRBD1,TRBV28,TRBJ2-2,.,TGTGCCAGCACCGGACAGGGGGAGAACACCGGGGAGCTGTTTTTT,CASTGQGENTGELFF
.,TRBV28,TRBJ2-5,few,TGTGCCAGCAGTCCCCCCGGCACAGGGGAGACCCAGTACTTC,CASSPPGTGETQYF
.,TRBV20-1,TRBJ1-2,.,TGCAGTGCTAGGGGGGACGGCTATGGCTACACCTTC,CSARGDGYGYTF
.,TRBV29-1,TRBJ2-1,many,TGCAGCGTTGATTTAAGGCTAGTTGGTCACAATGAGCAGTTCTTC,CSVDLRLVGHNEQFF
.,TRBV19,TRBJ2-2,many,TGTGCCAGTAGTATAGATCCCCCGGGACTGGCTAACACCGGGGAGCTGTTTTTT,CASSIDPPGLANTGELFF
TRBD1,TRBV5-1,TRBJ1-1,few,TGCGCCAGCAGCGAACCACAGGGGGACACTGAAGCTTTCTTT,CASSEPQGDTEAFF
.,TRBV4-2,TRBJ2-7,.,TGTGCCAGCAGCCAAGTTATACAGGGCCGCTACGAGCAGTACTTC,CASSQVIQGRYEQYF
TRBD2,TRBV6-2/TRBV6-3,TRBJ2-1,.,TGTGCCAGCAGTTACTCGACTAGCGGGAGTTCCACGTTGAATGAGCAGTTCTTC,CASSYSTSGSSTLNEQFF
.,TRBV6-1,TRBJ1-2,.,TGTGCCAGCAGTACAAACGGGGGGACCTATGGCTACACCTTC,CASSTNGGTYGYTF
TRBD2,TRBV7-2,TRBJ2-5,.,TGTGCCAGCAGCCCCGGGACTAGATGGGAGACCCAGTACTTC,CASSPGTRWETQYF
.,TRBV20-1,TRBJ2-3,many,TGCAGTGCTCTGGAATCGACAGGTCCCACAGATACGCAGTATTTT,CSALESTGPTDTQYF
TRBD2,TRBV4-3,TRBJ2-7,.,TGCGCCAGCAGCCAAGCGGCTAGCGGATTGTACGAGCAGTACTTC,CASSQAASGLYEQYF
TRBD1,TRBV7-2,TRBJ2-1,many,TGTGCCAGCAGCTTGGTAGGGGGCTATGAGCAGTTCTTC,CASSLVGGYEQFF
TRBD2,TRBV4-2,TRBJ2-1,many,TGTGCCAGCAGCCAGGCGACTAGCGGGTGGGCGATTGAGCAGTTCTTC,CASSQATSGWAIEQFF
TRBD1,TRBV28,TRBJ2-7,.,TGTGCCAGCATGACCGGGACAGGGGTATACGAGCAGTACTTC,CASMTGTGVYEQYF